A selection of T cell receptor beta chains follows, all from one sample in a study of blood T cell repertoires in COVID-19. TCRdb's table, derived via immunoSEQ multiplex PCR, lists solely in-frame clones and lacks some. This table holds 45,000 to 55,000 clones, roughly 84% found once. Sequenced: peripheral blood. The receptors come from a man aged 45 to 65 with active COVID-19. Both conserved end residues are part of each CDR3. A D gene is named only where the DNA matches it firmly. Rows give clone size only sometimes, using once, few, many, or a class for an expanded clone.

clone_size j_call cdr3_length v_call d_call cdr3_aa cdr3_nt
NA TRBJ1-4 16 TRBV18 NA CASSLLDSPTNEKLFF TGTGCCAGCTCCCTACTCGACAGTCCAACTAATGAAAAACTGTTTTTT
NA TRBJ1-1 14 TRBV13 NA CASSLTGMNTEAFF TGTGCCAGCAGCTTAACAGGGATGAACACTGAAGCTTTCTTT
NA TRBJ2-5 18 TRBV19 TRBD2 CASSSRPVSAGGQETQYF TGTGCCAGTAGTAGCCGCCCCGTATCAGCGGGGGGCCAAGAGACCCAGTACTTC
NA TRBJ2-7 15 TRBV15 NA CATSRDIAGTYEQYF TGTGCCACCAGCAGAGATATCGCCGGGACCTACGAGCAGTACTTC
once TRBJ2-2 17 TRBV18 TRBD2 CASSPRASGPNTGELFF TGTGCCAGCTCACCGCGTGCTAGCGGACCGAACACCGGGGAGCTGTTTTTT
NA TRBJ2-4 15 TRBV7-9 TRBD2 CASSPGGAREGSLYF TGTGCCAGCAGCCCAGGGGGGGCGCGGGAGGGGTCTCTCTACTTC
NA TRBJ1-2 13 TRBV7-2 TRBD1 CASSSTGNYGYTF TGTGCCAGCAGCTCGACAGGGAACTATGGCTACACCTTC
NA TRBJ2-3 17 TRBV24-1 TRBD2 CATSDGLAGGQADTQYF TGTGCCACCAGTGACGGACTAGCGGGGGGCCAGGCAGATACGCAGTATTTT
NA TRBJ2-2 14 TRBV7-9 TRBD1 CASSLDRGAGELFF TGTGCCAGCAGCCTGGACAGGGGAGCCGGGGAGCTGTTTTTT
NA TRBJ1-3 14 TRBV7-2 NA CASSSGLSGNTIYF TGTGCCAGCAGCAGCGGACTCTCTGGAAACACCATATATTTT
NA TRBJ1-4 14 TRBV10-2 TRBD1 CASSEQGGGEKLFF TGCGCCAGCAGTGAACAGGGGGGGGGAGAAAAACTGTTTTTT
NA TRBJ1-2 14 TRBV6-6 TRBD1 CASRGQGLNYGYTF TGTGCCAGCAGAGGACAGGGCTTGAACTATGGCTACACCTTC
NA TRBJ2-7 14 TRBV7-2 TRBD2 CASSPGTSSPLQYF TGTGCCAGCAGCCCCGGGACTAGCTCTCCTTTGCAGTACTTC
NA TRBJ2-5 18 TRBV19 TRBD2 CASSTPYGGGGVSETQYF TGTGCCAGTAGTACACCCTACGGGGGCGGGGGGGTCTCAGAGACCCAGTACTTC
NA TRBJ1-1 15 TRBV4-1 NA CASSPPSGMNTEAFF TGCGCCAGCAGCCCCCCCTCGGGGATGAACACTGAAGCTTTCTTT
NA TRBJ2-7 12 TRBV29-1 NA CSANDRTYEQYF TGCAGCGCCAACGACAGAACCTACGAGCAGTACTTC
once TRBJ1-5 16 TRBV6-1 NA CASSEDDRNSNQPQHF TGTGCCAGCAGTGAAGACGACAGGAATAGCAATCAGCCCCAGCATTTT
NA TRBJ1-5 15 TRBV24-1 NA CATMHGPEWDQPQHF TGTGCCACCATGCATGGGCCAGAATGGGATCAGCCCCAGCATTTT
NA TRBJ2-5 15 TRBV5-1 TRBD2 CASSLGLAGQETQYF TGCGCCAGCAGCTTGGGACTAGCGGGACAAGAGACCCAGTACTTC
NA TRBJ2-1 16 TRBV7-8 NA CASSARQASSYNEQFF TGTGCCAGCAGCGCGAGACAGGCCAGCTCCTACAATGAGCAGTTCTTC
once TRBJ1-1 14 TRBV19 NA CASSTEAGGTEAFF TGTGCCAGTAGTACCGAAGCCGGCGGAACTGAAGCTTTCTTT
NA TRBJ1-4 15 TRBV9 TRBD1 CASSPRGVTGEKLFF TGTGCCAGCAGCCCCAGGGGGGTTACCGGAGAAAAACTGTTTTTT
NA TRBJ2-5 14 TRBV7-7 TRBD2 CASSQTSGTETQYF TGTGCTAGCAGCCAGACTAGCGGGACGGAGACCCAGTACTTC
NA TRBJ2-1 14 TRBV6-5 TRBD2 CASSYTGTSNEQFF TGTGCCAGCAGTTACACCGGGACTAGCAATGAGCAGTTCTTC
NA TRBJ1-1 16 TRBV6-1 NA CASSEALPRIRTEAFF TGTGCCAGCAGTGAAGCCCTTCCTAGGATAAGAACTGAAGCTTTCTTT
NA TRBJ2-5 18 TRBV19 TRBD1 CASSKGTGIYAGQETQYF TGTGCCAGTAGTAAAGGGACAGGGATATACGCAGGTCAAGAGACCCAGTACTTC
NA TRBJ2-3 18 TRBV24-1 TRBD2 CATSDPGGLAGLTDTQYF TGTGCCACCAGTGATCCCGGGGGACTAGCGGGACTCACAGATACGCAGTATTTT
NA TRBJ2-1 14 TRBV4-1 TRBD1 CASSPWDRPNEQFF TGCGCCAGCAGCCCCTGGGACAGGCCCAATGAGCAGTTCTTC
NA TRBJ1-2 15 TRBV14 NA CASSLKDSLGPGYTF TGTGCCAGCAGCCTAAAGGACAGTCTAGGCCCTGGCTACACCTTC
NA TRBJ1-1 16 TRBV5-5 TRBD1 CASSGGTGGLDTEAFF TGTGCCAGCAGCGGGGGGACAGGGGGCTTGGACACTGAAGCTTTCTTT
few TRBJ1-3 13 TRBV29-1 NA CSVRQASGNTIYF TGCAGCGTTCGACAGGCCTCTGGAAACACCATATATTTT
NA TRBJ1-2 17 TRBV30 TRBD1 CAWSDPGTGARIYGYTF TGTGCCTGGAGTGACCCCGGGACAGGGGCACGGATATATGGCTACACCTTC
NA TRBJ1-1 16 TRBV5-1 TRBD1 CASSSRNRGRNTEAFF TGCGCCAGCAGCTCTCGCAACAGGGGGCGGAACACTGAAGCTTTCTTT
NA TRBJ1-1 12 TRBV7-9 NA CASTQEGPEAFF TGTGCCAGCACCCAAGAGGGGCCTGAAGCTTTCTTT
NA TRBJ2-7 14 TRBV5-1 NA CASSLEAGPYEQYF TGCGCCAGCAGCTTGGAGGCAGGCCCCTACGAGCAGTACTTC
NA TRBJ1-2 12 TRBV29-1 TRBD1 CSVMTGTSGYTF TGCAGCGTAATGACAGGGACAAGTGGCTACACCTTC
NA TRBJ2-5 16 TRBV3-1/TRBV3-2 TRBD2 CASSQSGSGGRETQYF TGTGCCAGCAGCCAAAGTGGAAGCGGGGGTCGGGAGACCCAGTACTTC
NA TRBJ1-1 15 TRBV11-2 TRBD1 CASSLDRVTGTEAFF TGTGCCAGCAGCTTAGACAGGGTGACAGGGACTGAAGCTTTCTTT
NA TRBJ1-2 13 TRBV7-9 NA CASSQNGGAGYTF TGTGCCAGCAGCCAGAATGGCGGGGCTGGCTACACCTTC
NA TRBJ1-2 13 TRBV5-6 TRBD1 CASSYQGADGYTF TGTGCCAGCAGCTACCAGGGGGCGGATGGCTACACCTTC
NA TRBJ2-3 15 TRBV5-4 TRBD2 CASSLAGRGGDTQYF TGTGCCAGCAGCTTGGCAGGCCGGGGAGGGGATACGCAGTATTTT
NA TRBJ2-5 10 TRBV5-3 NA CARRVRTQYF TGTGCCAGAAGAGTGCGGACCCAGTACTTC
once TRBJ2-1 15 TRBV4-1 TRBD2 CASSQDGILAGDTFF TGCGCCAGCAGCCAAGATGGGATTTTAGCGGGAGACACGTTCTTC
NA TRBJ1-6 15 TRBV9 NA CASSGATGGGSPLHF TGTGCCAGCAGCGGAGCGACAGGAGGTGGATCACCCCTCCACTTT
NA TRBJ2-7 15 TRBV7-2 TRBD1 CASSLRTGGAGEQYF TGTGCCAGCAGCTTAAGGACAGGGGGCGCGGGAGAGCAGTACTTC
NA TRBJ1-5 17 TRBV7-8 NA CASSIGGSLYSNQPQHF TGTGCCAGCAGCATCGGGGGTTCCCTTTATAGCAATCAGCCCCAGCATTTT
NA TRBJ1-2 13 TRBV27 TRBD1 CASSFSGGHGYTF TGTGCCAGCAGTTTTTCAGGGGGGCATGGCTACACCTTC
NA TRBJ2-7 15 TRBV2 TRBD1 CASSSQGLGGDEQYF TGTGCCAGCAGTTCCCAGGGTTTAGGGGGCGACGAGCAGTACTTC
NA TRBJ2-1 17 TRBV7-3 NA CASSLTGRGALYNEQFF TGTGCCAGCAGCTTAACGGGACGGGGGGCCCTATACAATGAGCAGTTCTTC
NA TRBJ2-1 14 TRBV24-1 TRBD1 CATSPQGDYNEQFF TGTGCCACCTCCCCACAGGGGGACTACAATGAGCAGTTCTTC
NA TRBJ1-4 15 TRBV5-6 NA CASSWGETVNEKLFF TGTGCCAGCAGCTGGGGGGAGACGGTCAATGAAAAACTGTTTTTT
NA TRBJ1-1 15 TRBV3-1/TRBV3-2 TRBD1 CASSDRQGRNTEAFF TGTGCCAGCAGCGACCGACAGGGGCGGAACACTGAAGCTTTCTTT
NA TRBJ2-7 16 TRBV6-2/TRBV6-3 TRBD1 CASSYRQGSNQFEQYF TGTGCCAGCAGTTACCGACAGGGGTCAAACCAGTTCGAGCAGTACTTC